The 21 T cell receptor beta chains below were found in one sample sequenced in a study of Graves' ophthalmopathy and Graves' hyperthyroidism. TCR beta CDR3 amplification used RNA transcripts. First-round RT-PCR with HTBI primers preceded a second-round multiplex PCR. MiXCR was run by TCRdb on the multiplex PCR reads, yielding one entry per CDR3 protein. Here the sample spans roughly 410,000 distinct CDR3 sequences, roughly 15% being singletons. The sequenced sample was peripheral blood. The receptors derive from a woman aged 18-30 years with stable Graves' hyperthyroidism.

At least ten counts were recorded for this clonotype. The rearrangement links TRBV6-5 to TRBJ1-2, with unresolved D. The germline V gene encodes CDR1 MNHEY and CDR2 SVGAGI. CDR3 length: 12 amino acids. The V end was cut by 10 bases, the J end by 7 bases, with 16 bases between. The DNA of the CDR3 is TGTGCCATCCCGCCCCTCGAGGGTGGCTACACCTTC. Encoded protein: CAIPPLEGGYTF.

This clonotype was picked up many times. The rearrangement joins TRBV7-6 to TRBJ2-2; 8 bases are a match to TRBD2. Losses at the gene ends were 5 bases for V and 1 base for J; bases not matched to a gene: 12. The CDR3 covers 18 residues. Per the germline V gene, CDR1 is SGHVS and CDR2 is FNYEAQ. The CDR3 DNA follows: TGTGCCAGCAGCCTAAGTATCGGCGGGGGGCTGAACACCGGGGAGCTGTTTTTT. Translated: CASSLSIGGGLNTGELFF.

There are a few counts of this clonotype. This chain links TRBV27 with TRBJ2-7, with 7 bases matching TRBD1. J gave up 2 bases and V 7 bases, and 5 bases lay outside the gene matches. CDR1 and CDR2 from the germline V gene are MNHEY and SMNVEV (reference sequence). The CDR3 spans 13 residues. Here the CDR3 DNA reads TGTGCCAGCAAGCGACAGGGACCCTACGAGCAGTACTTC. It yields the protein CASKRQGPYEQYF.

This clonotype appeared many times. CDR3 loop: CASSLSGRAYEQYF. The DNA for the CDR3 is TGTGCCAGCAGTTTAAGCGGGAGGGCCTACGAGCAGTACTTC. The chain links TRBV27 to TRBJ2-7; 10 bases match TRBD2. The CDR3 runs to 14 residues. The trim removed 2 bases at V and 2 bases at J, leaving 0 bases unmatched. The V gene's germline CDR1 is MNHEY and CDR2 SMNVEV (reference sequence).

This clonotype was seen only a few times. The chain links TRBV7-8 to TRBJ2-7; 14 bases line up with TRBD2. CDR3 length: 17 amino acids. Germline V lookup: CDR1 SGHVS, CDR2 FQNEAQ. V shed 5 bases and J 0 bases; nucleotides not matched to a gene: 6. CDR3 sequence reads: CASSPRTSGGFSYEQYF. The CDR3, as DNA: TGTGCCAGCAGCCCCCGGACTAGCGGGGGGTTCTCCTACGAGCAGTACTTC.

This clonotype came up many times. V and J are TRBV7-6 and TRBJ1-1; D is unresolved. The V gene's germline CDR1 is SGHVS and CDR2 FNYEAQ. Trimming removed 5 bases from V and 8 bases from J, with 12 bases in between. The CDR3 has 12 residues. CDR3 sequence (DNA): TGTGCCAGCAGCCACGCCCGAGGAGAAGCTTTCTTT. Its translation: CASSHARGEAFF.

The gene calls are TRBV6-1 and TRBJ2-2, with D unclear. Trimming took off 11 bases at V and 2 bases at J, with 15 bases between the two ends. The CDR3 covers 14 residues. The germline V gene has CDR1 MNHNS and CDR2 SASEGT. Here the CDR3 reads CASLAGANTGELFF. CDR3 in DNA: TGTGCCTCCTTGGCTGGCGCTAACACCGGGGAGCTGTTTTTT.

Turning to this clonotype: One junction end does not reproduce the germline sequence, and a read error may be involved. This chain joins TRBV12-5 and TRBJ1-1, with 7 bases aligning to TRBD1. The CDR3 totals 14 residues. CDR1 and CDR2 from the germline V gene are LGHNT and FRNRAP. CDR3 sequence (DNA): TGTGCTAGTGGCACAGGGGCCTTTGACACTGAATCTTTCTTT. Protein: CASGTGAFDTESFF.

This clonotype was detected many times. The chain recombines TRBV6-1 with TRBJ1-6, with D unresolved. The V end lost 7 bases, the J end lost 0 bases, and 4 bases lay between the germline ends. From germline, CDR1 is MNHNS and CDR2 SASEGT. The length of the CDR3 is 13 residues. CDR3 sequence reads: CASTSSYNSPLHF. The DNA for the CDR3 is TGTGCCAGCACCAGCTCCTATAATTCACCCCTCCACTTT.

There are many counts of this clonotype. The chain links TRBV15 to TRBJ1-1, with D perhaps TRBD1 (6 bases). This CDR3 has 16 amino acids. Germline values: CDR1 LNHNV, CDR2 YYDKDF (reference sequence). V dropped 10 bases and J dropped 4 bases, with 25 bases sitting between them. CDR3 sequence (DNA): TGTGCCATCTCGAGAGGGGGGCCCCGGCGGGGCACTGAAGCTTTCTTT. Translating gives CAISRGGPRRGTEAFF.

The chain links TRBV6-2 or TRBV6-3 to TRBJ2-7; TRBD2 matches at 7 bases. The CDR3 extends over 14 amino acids. Germline V gene sequence: CDR1 MNHEY, CDR2 SVGEGT. Unmatched junction bases numbered 8, after V lost 6 bases and J lost 3 bases. The DNA for the CDR3 is TGTGCCAGCAGCTGGGGGGGGGGAAACTACGAGCAGTACTTC. This sequence encodes CASSWGGGNYEQYF.

The chain is built from TRBV9 and TRBJ2-7, with 9 positions matching TRBD1. V shed 4 bases, J shed 5 bases, and the junction held 10 bases outside the gene matches. Looked up from germline, CDR1 is SGDLS and CDR2 is YYNGEE. CDR3 length: 15 residues. This chain's CDR3 is CASSPGGDRADEQYF. In DNA, the CDR3 is TGTGCCAGCAGCCCCGGTGGGGACAGGGCGGACGAGCAGTACTTC.

The sample holds many counts of this clonotype. The chain employs TRBV20-1 and TRBJ2-7, with 10 bases identical to TRBD2. This CDR3 comprises 14 residues. Germline loops: CDR1 DFQATT, CDR2 SNEGSKA (reference sequence). J lost 1 base, V lost 5 bases, and 5 bases had no gene match. In DNA form, the CDR3 reads TGCAGTGCTCCTCAGCGGGGGGGGTCCTACGAGCAGTACTTC. This translates into CSAPQRGGSYEQYF.

At least ten counts were recorded for this clonotype. V is TRBV6-1 and J is TRBJ1-6; D gene ambiguous. The CDR3 runs 12 residues. CDR1 MNHNS and CDR2 SASEGT come from the germline V gene. V lost 9 bases to trimming and J lost 6 bases, with 9 bases between them. The CDR3 protein is CASLTGNSPLHF. DNA of the CDR3: TGTGCCAGTCTCACTGGTAATTCACCCCTCCACTTT.

This clonotype was seen a handful of times. V usage is TRBV24-1 and J usage is TRBJ2-2; TRBD2 is a possible D gene (6 bases). From germline, CDR1 is KGHDR and CDR2 SFDVKD. The CDR3 spans 17 residues. Trimming took 3 bases from V and 5 from J, leaving 18 bases between them. Written as DNA, the CDR3 is TGTGCCACCAGTGATCGAGGAGGGAAAGGGATTACCGGGGAGCTGTTTTTT. This sequence encodes CATSDRGGKGITGELFF.

The table lists this clonotype with many counts. The chain combines TRBV11-3 with TRBJ2-5; TRBD1 matches 9 bases. Looked up from germline, CDR1 is SGHNT and CDR2 is YENEEA. There are 14 residues in the CDR3. After removal of 4 bases from V and 5 bases from J, the junction contained 5 bases not matched to a gene. The CDR3 region is CASSSWTGEETQYF. DNA of the CDR3: TGTGCCAGCAGCTCCTGGACAGGGGAGGAGACCCAGTACTTC.

This clonotype was picked up many times. The chain carries TRBV6-1 and TRBJ1-2; tentative D call: TRBD1 (6 bases). Per the germline V gene, CDR1 is MNHNS and CDR2 is SASEGT. V gave up 6 bases and J gave up 4 bases, with 15 bases separating them. CDR3 length: 14 amino acids. As DNA, the CDR3 is TGTGCCAGCAGAAAAAGGGGGGATTCCTATGGCTACACCTTC. This translates into CASRKRGDSYGYTF.

This clonotype has ten or more counts. The DNA of the CDR3 is TGTGCCAGCAGTTCACCGGGACTAGCTTACGAGCAGTACTTC. It yields the protein CASSSPGLAYEQYF. V and J are TRBV27 and TRBJ2-7; 9 bases map to TRBD2. The CDR3 sequence is 14 residues long. Germline trimming cut 4 bases from V and 4 bases from J; bases unmatched to any gene: 5. Germline CDR1 reads MNHEY; CDR2 reads SMNVEV (reference sequence).

This rearrangement joins TRBV20-1 to TRBJ1-2; TRBD1 matches at 7 bases. The CDR3 has 16 amino acids. CDR1 and CDR2 (germline): DFQATT, SNEGSKA (reference sequence). V dropped 6 bases and J dropped 4; count of bases not matched to a gene: 17. CDR3 region: CSALKGASGGIYGYTF. The CDR3 DNA reads TGCAGTGCCCTTAAGGGGGCGTCCGGGGGAATCTATGGCTACACCTTC.

In its sample, this clonotype was seen many times. CDR3 sequence (DNA): TGTGCCAGCGGACAGGGGATGAACACTGAAGCTTTCTTT. It yields the protein CASGQGMNTEAFF. The chain uses TRBV11-3 and TRBJ1-1, with TRBD1 matching 9 bases. Germline CDR1 reads SGHNT; CDR2 reads YENEEA. J was trimmed by 0 bases and V by 8 bases; bases with no gene match: 1. CDR3 length equals 13 residues.

This clonotype was seen at least ten times. The rearrangement links TRBV19 to TRBJ1-1, with unresolved D. The CDR3 extends over 12 amino acids. Between the trimmed V and J ends, which lost 5 bases and 10 bases, there was a span of 14 bases. Germline V gene data show CDR1 as LNHDA and CDR2 as SQIVND (reference sequence). As DNA, the CDR3 is TGTGCCAGTAGTTCCGGCCCCCCGGGAGCTTTCTTT. Its translation: CASSSGPPGAFF.